This T cell receptor (beta chain) was profiled in a study of human T cells and chemical hapten exposure. Each cDNA molecule in the library carried unique molecular identifiers. TCRdb re-called the RACE reads through MiXCR, storing one row per CDR3 protein. The sample consists of some 200,000 distinct CDR3 sequences, about 20% of them appearing once. Time point indicated: patch test 1, 2 weeks after DPC sensitization. Treatment noted: therapeutic diphenylcyclopropenone sensitization with weekly scalp DPC. Germline-derived CDR1 and CDR2 are LNHDA and SQIVND (reference sequence). The junction had 5 bases not matched to a gene; V was cut back by 7 bases and J by 0 bases. The CDR3 sequence is 14 residues long.

This chain joins TRBV19 and TRBJ1-2; 7 bases are shared with TRBD1. The receptor was derived from a woman aged 45-65 years with alopecia areata. Some clones in this sample may be carry-over from other donors' samples. Sequencing used whole blood, obtained in connection with sensitization to the hapten diphenylcyclopropenone (DPC). In DNA form, the CDR3 reads TGTGCCAGTAAGACAGGGCCCGCTAACTATGGCTACACCTTC. Residues: CASKTGPANYGYTF.